This entry lists 5 T cell receptor beta chains sequenced from one sample in a study of identical twins. A single record per CDR3 protein comes from TCRdb applying MiXCR to the 5' RACE reads. The table has hundreds of thousands of distinct CDR3 sequences, about 12% seen once. These data also featured in a second study, about yellow fever vaccine responses in identical twins.

Sequenced: PBMCs. These receptors originate from a woman aged 18-29 years in good health.

The genes are TRBV14 and TRBJ2-7, with D possibly matching TRBD2 (5 bases). The CDR3 covers 12 residues. The germline V and J ends were trimmed by 2 bases and 5 bases, with 7 bases remaining between them. The germline gives CDR1 SGHDN, CDR2 FVKESK. The CDR3 sequence is CASSQPGNEQYV. CDR3 in DNA: TGTGCCAGCAGCCAACCGGGGAACGAGCAGTACGTC.

This clonotype was detected only a few times. This sequence joins TRBV29-1 and TRBJ2-5; TRBD1 matches at 7 bases. The CDR3 covers 17 residues. Germline loops: CDR1 SQVTM, CDR2 ANQGSEA. V trimming: 6 bases; J trimming: 4 bases; junction bases outside the gene matches: 20. The CDR3 DNA reads as TGCAGCGTCACACCATCAAGACAATACAGGGGTTTAGAGACCCAGTACTTC. The encoded protein is CSVTPSRQYRGLETQYF.

This clonotype has a count of ten or more. The chain has TRBV12-3 or TRBV12-4 and TRBJ1-1; a possible D gene is TRBD1 (5 bases). V gave up 3 bases and J gave up 7 bases, with 12 bases separating them. The CDR3 contains 13 residues. CDR3 sequence (DNA): TGTGCCAGCAGTTTCTTGGGGCGAGGTGAAGCTTTCTTT. It codes for CASSFLGRGEAFF.

This clonotype has just a few counts. The V gene is TRBV4-1, the J gene TRBJ2-2; TRBD2 might be the D (7 bases). V lost 0 bases, J lost 4 bases, and 12 bases lay in between. This CDR3 comprises 16 residues. The germline CDR1 and CDR2 sequences are MGHRA and YSYEKL. CDR3 in amino acids: CASSQEGGPGTGELFF. CDR3 nucleotide sequence: TGCGCCAGCAGCCAAGAGGGGGGGCCGGGCACCGGGGAGCTGTTTTTT.

V and J are TRBV7-8 and TRBJ2-3; weak D call: TRBD2 (7 bases). V lost 2 bases and J lost 3, with 21 bases in between. Per germline, CDR1 SGHVS and CDR2 FQNEAQ. CDR3 length: 18 residues. In DNA form, the CDR3 reads TGTGCCAGCAGCTTAAGAGGGGGGGGATTCGGCACGACAGATACGCAGTATTTT. It yields the protein CASSLRGGGFGTTDTQYF.